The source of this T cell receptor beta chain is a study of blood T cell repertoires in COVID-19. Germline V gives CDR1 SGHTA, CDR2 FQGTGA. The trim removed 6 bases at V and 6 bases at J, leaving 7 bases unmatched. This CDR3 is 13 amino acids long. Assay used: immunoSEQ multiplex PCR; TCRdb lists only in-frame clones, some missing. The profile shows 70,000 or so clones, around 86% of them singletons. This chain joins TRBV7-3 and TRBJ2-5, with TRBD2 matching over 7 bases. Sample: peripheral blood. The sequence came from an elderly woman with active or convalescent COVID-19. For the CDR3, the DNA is TGTGCCAGCAGTTCAGGAGCGGGGAAGACCCAGTACTTC. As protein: CASSSGAGKTQYF.